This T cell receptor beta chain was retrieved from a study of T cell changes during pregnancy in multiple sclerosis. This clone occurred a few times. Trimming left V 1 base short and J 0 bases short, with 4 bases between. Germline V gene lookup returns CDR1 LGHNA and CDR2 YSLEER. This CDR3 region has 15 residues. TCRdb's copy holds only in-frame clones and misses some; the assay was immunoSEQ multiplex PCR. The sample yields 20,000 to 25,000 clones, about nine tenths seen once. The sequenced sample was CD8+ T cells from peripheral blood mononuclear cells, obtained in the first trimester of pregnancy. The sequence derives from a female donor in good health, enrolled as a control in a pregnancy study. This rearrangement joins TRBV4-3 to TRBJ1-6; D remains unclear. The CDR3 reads CASSQASSYNSPLHF. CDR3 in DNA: TGCGCCAGCAGCCAAGCGAGCTCCTATAATTCACCCCTCCACTTT.